The text below deals with one T cell receptor beta chain. Its target is not known. The CDR3 runs to 16 residues. CDR1 is LNHDA, CDR2 SQIVND, per germline (reference sequence). V gave up 3 bases and J gave up 0 bases, with 9 bases separating them. Libraries were prepared by immunoSEQ multiplex PCR; TCRdb keeps only in-frame clonotypes and omits some of them. The sample includes approximately 99,000 clones, roughly 76% of them seen just once. With no exception, relapse followed autologous stem cell transplantation in all patients, and brentuximab vedotin exposure varied. The data were obtained in a study of PD-1 blockade in classical Hodgkin lymphoma. Study-wide results and limits: Complete responders entered with baseline diversity on par with newly diagnosed patients, the results showed. With CD4+ cells, TCR diversity rose significantly by C4D1, but not with CD8+ cells. Before treatment, TCR diversity in newly diagnosed patients was reportedly lower than in healthy donors.

The source is a human donor with classical Hodgkin lymphoma. This sequence joins TRBV19 and TRBJ2-6, with no clear D. The sample consisted of peripheral blood mononuclear cells (PBMCs), taken before the second cycle of nivolumab. The CDR3 protein is CASSIPPGSGANVLTF. The CDR3 coding sequence is TGTGCCAGTAGTATCCCTCCTGGCTCTGGGGCCAACGTCCTGACTTTC. The complete variable domain, with remaining parts taken from reference TRBV19 and TRBJ2-6, reads DGGITQSPKYLFRKEGQNVTLSCEQNLNHDAMYWYRQDPGQGLRLIYYSQIVNDFQKGDIAEGYSVSREKKESFPLTVTSAQKNPTAFYLCASSIPPGSGANVLTFGAGSRLTVL.